The sample holds a few counts of the clone carrying this T cell receptor (beta chain). Its antigen remains unidentified. The sample comes from a study of post-analysis software for immune sequencing data. Study as a whole: Relapsing-remitting, secondary progressive and progressive-relapsing forms of multiple sclerosis all featured among disease courses.

Germline assignment: CDR1 MNHNS and CDR2 SASEGT. The CDR3 extends over 13 amino acids. V was cut by 8 bases and J by 0 bases, with 9 bases left in between. The TCR beta cDNA libraries carried unique molecular identifiers. MiXCR was run by TCRdb on the PCR reads, yielding one entry per CDR3 protein. Among 740,000 or so distinct CDR3 sequences listed, about 50% were seen once. Findings and limits, study-wide: Diversity measured as normalized Chao1 was significantly lower in multiple sclerosis patients than in controls. In patients, TRBV5-6, TRBV5-1 and TRBV20-1 belonged to four or five TRBV segments found more frequently than in controls.

The clonotype originates from a girl aged 5 to 17 with multiple sclerosis. The rearrangement joins TRBV6-1 to TRBJ2-3, with D unresolved. The sequenced material came from blood. This CDR3 is CASSHASTDTQYF. CDR3 bases: TGTGCCAGCTCCCACGCCAGCACAGATACGCAGTATTTT.